Listed below are T cell receptor beta chains from one sample, sequenced in a study of control samples from healthy donors and cancer patients. Sequenced by immunoSEQ multiplex PCR; TCRdb stores in-frame clones only, minus some. This sample carries some 120,000 clones, roughly 90% of them seen once, and the ten largest clones take approximately 2.7%. The sequencing input was blood. These receptor sequences come from a man between 18 and 29 years old in good health. CDR3s include the opening cysteine and the closing phenylalanine or tryptophan. The D gene is left open where the match is weak. The size of a clone is reported for some rows only, either as once, few or many, or as a class for expanded clones.

.	TRBV3-1/TRBV3-2	TRBJ2-1	.	CASSQGPNGANEQFF	TGTGCCAGCAGCCAAGGCCCGAATGGAGCTAATGAGCAGTTCTTC
few	TRBV28	TRBJ2-2	TRBD1	CASSSGQGDTGELFF	TGTGCCAGCAGTTCGGGACAGGGTGACACCGGGGAGCTGTTTTTT
.	TRBV9	TRBJ2-1	.	CASSVGGDASYNEQFF	TGTGCCAGCAGCGTAGGGGGCGACGCCTCCTACAATGAGCAGTTCTTC
.	TRBV14	TRBJ2-5	.	CASSQYRSEQETQYF	TGTGCCAGCAGCCAATATCGTAGCGAACAAGAGACCCAGTACTTC
.	TRBV30	TRBJ2-2	.	CAWSVTGTGELFF	TGTGCCTGGAGTGTAACAGGCACCGGGGAGCTGTTTTTT
.	TRBV7-2	TRBJ2-5	.	CASSLGFDSGQETQYF	TGTGCCAGCAGCTTAGGTTTTGATAGCGGACAAGAGACCCAGTACTTC
.	TRBV5-6	TRBJ1-5	.	CASSLGATGMQPQHF	TGTGCCAGCAGCTTGGGTGCGACGGGGATGCAGCCCCAGCATTTT
.	TRBV10-3	TRBJ2-3	.	CAIQSSSYTDTQYF	TGTGCCATCCAAAGTAGCTCCTACACAGATACGCAGTATTTT
.	TRBV3-1/TRBV3-2	TRBJ1-4	TRBD1	CASSPYWDRGLRLFF	TGTGCCAGCAGCCCGTACTGGGACAGGGGGCTTAGGCTGTTTTTT
.	TRBV4-1	TRBJ1-5	.	CASSPGGKGKSNQPQHF	TGCGCCAGCAGCCCCGGGGGAAAAGGCAAGAGCAATCAGCCCCAGCATTTT
.	TRBV7-3	TRBJ2-2	.	CASSSGGPGTGELFF	TGTGCCAGCAGCTCCGGGGGCCCGGGCACCGGGGAGCTGTTTTTT
.	TRBV19	TRBJ2-2	TRBD1	CASSTRQGWTGELFF	TGTGCCAGTAGTACCAGACAGGGTTGGACCGGGGAGCTGTTTTTT
.	TRBV28	TRBJ1-2	.	CASYDSPRVGYTF	TGTGCCAGCTACGACAGCCCCCGAGTAGGCTACACCTTC
.	TRBV9	TRBJ1-2	.	CASSSPARGGYTF	TGTGCCAGCAGCTCACCCGCCCGGGGTGGCTACACCTTC
.	TRBV6-2/TRBV6-3	TRBJ2-6	TRBD1	CASSLGQRGSGANVLTF	TGTGCCAGCAGCTTGGGACAGCGAGGCTCTGGGGCCAACGTCCTGACTTTC
.	TRBV5-1	TRBJ2-5	TRBD1	CATTKDRGAEETQYF	TGCGCCACCACGAAAGACAGGGGGGCTGAAGAGACCCAGTACTTC
.	TRBV6-2/TRBV6-3	TRBJ1-3	.	CASSWRTSGNTIYF	TGTGCCAGCAGTTGGAGGACCTCTGGAAACACCATATATTTT
.	TRBV9	TRBJ1-2	TRBD1	CASSVGTGGADGYTF	TGTGCCAGCAGCGTCGGGACAGGGGGCGCCGATGGCTACACCTTC
once	TRBV12-3/TRBV12-4	TRBJ1-2	.	CASSRKGSGYTF	TGTGCCAGCAGCAGAAAGGGATCTGGCTACACCTTC
.	TRBV27	TRBJ1-2	.	CASGLGGVYGYTF	TGTGCCAGCGGGTTGGGTGGGGTCTATGGCTACACCTTC
.	TRBV5-1	TRBJ2-5	.	CASSPGTFGGQETQYF	TGCGCCAGCAGCCCGGGGACTTTCGGGGGCCAAGAGACCCAGTACTTC
.	TRBV2	TRBJ2-2	.	CASSERQNTGELFF	TGTGCCAGCAGTGAAAGGCAGAACACCGGGGAGCTGTTTTTT
once	TRBV5-4	TRBJ2-3	.	CASSLNPATDTQYF	TGTGCCAGCAGCTTGAACCCCGCCACAGATACGCAGTATTTT
.	TRBV2	TRBJ1-2	.	CASSDKGLVFYGYTF	TGTGCCAGCAGTGATAAGGGCCTCGTTTTCTATGGCTACACCTTC
.	TRBV4-3	TRBJ1-1	.	CASSHDVGQNTEAFF	TGCGCCAGCAGCCACGACGTAGGTCAGAACACTGAAGCTTTCTTT
.	TRBV30	TRBJ2-1	TRBD2	CAWRGLAGWDGSYNEQFF	TGTGCCTGGAGGGGACTAGCGGGATGGGATGGGTCCTACAATGAGCAGTTCTTC
.	TRBV12-5	TRBJ1-2	.	CASGLNNGGDYGYTF	TGTGCTAGTGGTTTGAACAACGGCGGGGACTATGGCTACACCTTC
.	TRBV10-3	TRBJ2-3	.	CAISENPSSTDTQYF	TGTGCCATCAGTGAGAACCCCTCTAGCACAGATACGCAGTATTTT
.	TRBV9	TRBJ2-1	.	CASSGNADPYNEQFF	TGTGCCAGCAGCGGGAACGCGGACCCTTACAATGAGCAGTTCTTC
once	TRBV9	TRBJ1-4	TRBD1	CASSVETGGPYEKLFF	TGTGCCAGCAGCGTAGAGACAGGGGGCCCTTATGAAAAACTGTTTTTT
.	TRBV2	TRBJ1-2	.	CASRDMGNYGYTF	TGTGCCAGCAGAGATATGGGTAACTATGGCTACACCTTC
.	TRBV6-2/TRBV6-3	TRBJ1-5	TRBD1	CASTPAGDRMSPPQHF	TGTGCCAGCACCCCCGCGGGGGACAGGATGAGTCCGCCCCAGCATTTT
.	TRBV18	TRBJ2-7	TRBD1	CASSPRDRVEQYF	TGTGCCAGCTCACCCCGGGACAGGGTCGAGCAGTACTTC
.	TRBV6-5	TRBJ2-5	TRBD2	CASTLVGGSETQYF	TGTGCCAGCACTCTTGTAGGCGGGAGTGAGACCCAGTACTTC
.	TRBV6-5	TRBJ1-2	.	CASGRGWGYTF	TGTGCCAGCGGTCGCGGTTGGGGCTACACCTTC
.	TRBV5-1	TRBJ2-5	TRBD2	CASSLEASGGETQYF	TGCGCCAGCAGCTTGGAGGCTAGCGGGGGAGAGACCCAGTACTTC
.	TRBV19	TRBJ1-4	TRBD1	CASSSTGGNEKLFF	TGTGCCAGTAGTAGCACAGGGGGGAATGAAAAACTGTTTTTT